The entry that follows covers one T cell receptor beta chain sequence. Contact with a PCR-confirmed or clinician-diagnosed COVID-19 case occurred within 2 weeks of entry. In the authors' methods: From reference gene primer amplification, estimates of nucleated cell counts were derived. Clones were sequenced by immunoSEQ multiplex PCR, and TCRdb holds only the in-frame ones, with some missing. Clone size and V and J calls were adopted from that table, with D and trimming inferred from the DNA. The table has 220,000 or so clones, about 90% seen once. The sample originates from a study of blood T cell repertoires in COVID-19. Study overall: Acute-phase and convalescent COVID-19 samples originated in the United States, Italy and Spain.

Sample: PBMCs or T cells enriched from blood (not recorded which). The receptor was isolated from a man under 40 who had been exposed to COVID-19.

CDR3 DNA: TGTGCCAGCAGTTACTCGTTAGCGGGGGGGTTAAATGAGCAGTTCTTC. This sequence encodes CASSYSLAGGLNEQFF. The chain employs TRBV6-5 and TRBJ2-1; 11 nucleotides agree with TRBD2. Germline V lookup: CDR1 MNHEY, CDR2 SVGAGI. The trim removed 0 bases at V and 7 bases at J, leaving 5 bases unmatched. The CDR3 is 16 residues long.